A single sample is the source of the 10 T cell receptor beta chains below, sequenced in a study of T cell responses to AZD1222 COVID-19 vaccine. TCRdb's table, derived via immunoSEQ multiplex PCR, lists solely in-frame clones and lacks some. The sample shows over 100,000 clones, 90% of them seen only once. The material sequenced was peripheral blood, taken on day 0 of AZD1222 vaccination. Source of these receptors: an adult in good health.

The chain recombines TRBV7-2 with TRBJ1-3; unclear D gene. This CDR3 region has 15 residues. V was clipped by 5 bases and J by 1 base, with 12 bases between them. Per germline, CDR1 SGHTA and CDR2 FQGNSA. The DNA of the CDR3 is TGTGCCAGCAGCCCGGAACTGGCGTCTGGAAACACCATATATTTT. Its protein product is CASSPELASGNTIYF.

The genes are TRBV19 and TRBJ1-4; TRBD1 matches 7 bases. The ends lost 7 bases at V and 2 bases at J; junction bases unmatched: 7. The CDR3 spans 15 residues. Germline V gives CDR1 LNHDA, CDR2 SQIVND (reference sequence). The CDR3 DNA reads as TGTGCCAGTAAGCAGGGGGAGGTTACTAATGAAAAACTGTTTTTT. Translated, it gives CASKQGEVTNEKLFF. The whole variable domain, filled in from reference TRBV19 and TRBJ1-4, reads DGGITQSPKYLFRKEGQNVTLSCEQNLNHDAMYWYRQDPGQGLRLIYYSQIVNDFQKGDIAEGYSVSREKKESFPLTVTSAQKNPTAFYLCASKQGEVTNEKLFFGSGTQLSVL.

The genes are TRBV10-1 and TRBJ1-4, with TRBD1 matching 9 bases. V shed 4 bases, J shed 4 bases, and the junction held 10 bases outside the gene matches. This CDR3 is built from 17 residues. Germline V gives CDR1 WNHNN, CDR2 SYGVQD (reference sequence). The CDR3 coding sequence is TGCGCCAGCAGTGCCGGGACAGGGCCCATCGGTAATGAAAAACTGTTTTTT. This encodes CASSAGTGPIGNEKLFF.

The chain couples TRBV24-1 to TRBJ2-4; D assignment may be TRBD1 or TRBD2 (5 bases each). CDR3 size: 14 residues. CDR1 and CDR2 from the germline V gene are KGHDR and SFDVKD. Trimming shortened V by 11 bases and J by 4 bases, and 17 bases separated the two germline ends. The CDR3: CAKHSPGPKNIQYF. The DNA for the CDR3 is TGTGCCAAGCACTCCCCGGGACCGAAAAACATTCAGTACTTC.

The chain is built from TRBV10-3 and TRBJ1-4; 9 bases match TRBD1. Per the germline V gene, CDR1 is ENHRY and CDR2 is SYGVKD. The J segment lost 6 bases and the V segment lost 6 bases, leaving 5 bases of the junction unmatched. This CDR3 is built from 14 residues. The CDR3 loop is CAIRKQGADEKLFF. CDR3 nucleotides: TGTGCCATCAGAAAACAGGGGGCGGATGAAAAACTGTTTTTT.

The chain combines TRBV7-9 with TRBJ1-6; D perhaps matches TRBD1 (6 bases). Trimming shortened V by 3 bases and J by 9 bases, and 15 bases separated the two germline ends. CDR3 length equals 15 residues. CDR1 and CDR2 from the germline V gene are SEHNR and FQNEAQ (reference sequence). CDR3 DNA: TGTGCCAGCAGCTTGGGCAGGACACAGGGTTCACCCCTCCACTTT. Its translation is CASSLGRTQGSPLHF.

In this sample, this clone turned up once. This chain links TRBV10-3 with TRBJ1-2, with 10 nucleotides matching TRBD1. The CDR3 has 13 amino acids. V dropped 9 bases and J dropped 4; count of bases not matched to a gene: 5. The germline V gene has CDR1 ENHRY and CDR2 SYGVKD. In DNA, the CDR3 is TGTGCCATGACAGGGGGCGTCGGCTATGGCTACACCTTC. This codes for CAMTGGVGYGYTF.

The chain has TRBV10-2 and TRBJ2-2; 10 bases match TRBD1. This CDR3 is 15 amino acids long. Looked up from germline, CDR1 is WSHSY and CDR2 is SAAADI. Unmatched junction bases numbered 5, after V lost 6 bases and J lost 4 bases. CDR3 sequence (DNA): TGCGCCAGCAGCCCCGGGACAGGGGTCACCGGGGAGCTGTTTTTT. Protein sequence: CASSPGTGVTGELFF.

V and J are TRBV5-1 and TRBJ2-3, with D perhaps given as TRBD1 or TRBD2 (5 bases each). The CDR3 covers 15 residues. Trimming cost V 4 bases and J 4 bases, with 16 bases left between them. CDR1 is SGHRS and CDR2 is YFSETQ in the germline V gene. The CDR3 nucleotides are TGCGCCAGCAGCCCAGGACGGGGCCCCCCAGATACGCAGTATTTT. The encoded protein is CASSPGRGPPDTQYF.

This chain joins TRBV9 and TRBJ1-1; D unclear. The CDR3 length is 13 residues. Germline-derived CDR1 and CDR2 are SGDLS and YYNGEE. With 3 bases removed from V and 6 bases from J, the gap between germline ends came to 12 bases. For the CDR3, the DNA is TGTGCCAGCAGCGGGGGTCGAGGCCCTGAAGCTTTCTTT. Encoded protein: CASSGGRGPEAFF.